The clone carrying this T cell receptor (beta chain) was seen a handful of times. The target antigen is unknown. The data are from a study of siplizumab effects on memory and regulatory T cells. Study outcomes and limitations: Researchers could map only a minor fraction of alloreactive clones to unstimulated subsets. Apparently key alloresponse contributors, naive T cells also seemed more diverse than memory cells. It was never confirmed that proliferating Tregs from siplizumab cultures were suppressive.

Trimming cost V 6 bases and J 9 bases, with 12 bases left between them. The CDR3 totals 13 residues. From germline, CDR1 is ENHRY and CDR2 SYGVKD. Sequencing of each sample assayed approximately 10^5 TCR templates. Assay used: immunoSEQ multiplex PCR; TCRdb lists only in-frame clones, some missing. The sample gives more than 85,000 clones, 92% of which show up once; 0.65% to 0.9% is in the top ten. Sequenced sample: Tregs sorted from blood. The gene calls are TRBV10-3 and TRBJ1-6; D may be TRBD1 (6 bases). This receptor was identified in a human donor in good health. The CDR3 DNA follows: TGTGCCATCAGACAGGGTCTCGGTTCACCCCTCCACTTT. The encoded protein is CAIRQGLGSPLHF.